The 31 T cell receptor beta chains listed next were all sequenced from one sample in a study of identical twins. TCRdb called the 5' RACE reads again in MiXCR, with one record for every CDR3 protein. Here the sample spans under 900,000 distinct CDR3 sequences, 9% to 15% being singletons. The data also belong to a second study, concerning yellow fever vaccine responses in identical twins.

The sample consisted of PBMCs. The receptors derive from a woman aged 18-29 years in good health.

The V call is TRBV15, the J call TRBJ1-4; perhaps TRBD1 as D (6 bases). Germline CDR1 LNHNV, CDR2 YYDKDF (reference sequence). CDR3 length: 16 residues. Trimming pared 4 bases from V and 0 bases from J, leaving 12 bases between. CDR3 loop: CATSTGTSATNEKLFF. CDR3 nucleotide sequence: TGTGCCACCAGCACCGGGACATCTGCAACTAATGAAAAACTGTTTTTT. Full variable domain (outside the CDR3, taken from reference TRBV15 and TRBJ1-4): DAMVIQNPRYQVTQFGKPVTLSCSQTLNHNVMYWYQQKSSQAPKLLFHYYDKDFNNEADTPDNFQSRRPNTSFCFLDIRSPGLGDTAMYLCATSTGTSATNEKLFFGSGTQLSVL.

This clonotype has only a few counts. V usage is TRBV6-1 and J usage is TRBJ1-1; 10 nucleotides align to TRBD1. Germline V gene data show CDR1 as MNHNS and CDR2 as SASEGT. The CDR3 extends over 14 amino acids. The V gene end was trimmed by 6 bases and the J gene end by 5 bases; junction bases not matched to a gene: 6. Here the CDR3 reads CASSPDRGPTEAFF. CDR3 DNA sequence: TGTGCCAGCAGCCCCGACAGGGGGCCAACTGAAGCTTTCTTT.

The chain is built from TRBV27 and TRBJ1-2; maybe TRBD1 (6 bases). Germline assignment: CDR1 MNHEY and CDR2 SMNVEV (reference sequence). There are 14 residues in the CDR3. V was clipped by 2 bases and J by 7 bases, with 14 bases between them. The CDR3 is CASSLEPRGAGYTF. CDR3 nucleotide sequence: TGTGCCAGCAGTTTAGAACCCAGGGGCGCTGGCTACACCTTC.

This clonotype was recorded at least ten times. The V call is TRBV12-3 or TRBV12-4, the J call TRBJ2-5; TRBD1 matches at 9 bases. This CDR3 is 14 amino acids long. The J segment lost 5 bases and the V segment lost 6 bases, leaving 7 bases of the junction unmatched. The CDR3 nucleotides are TGTGCCAGCAGCCCGGGACAGGGAATCGAGACCCAGTACTTC. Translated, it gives CASSPGQGIETQYF.

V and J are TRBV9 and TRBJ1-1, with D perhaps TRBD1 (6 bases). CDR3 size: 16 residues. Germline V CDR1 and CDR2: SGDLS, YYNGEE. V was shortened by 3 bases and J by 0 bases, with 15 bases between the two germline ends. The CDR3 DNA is TGTGCCAGCAGCGGGATAACAGGGTTGATGAACACTGAAGCTTTCTTT. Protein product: CASSGITGLMNTEAFF. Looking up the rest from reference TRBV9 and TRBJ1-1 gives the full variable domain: DSGVTQTPKHLITATGQRVTLRCSPRSGDLSVYWYQQSLDQGLQFLIQYYNGEERAKGNILERFSAQQFPDLHSELNLSSLELGDSALYFCASSGITGLMNTEAFFGQGTRLTVV.

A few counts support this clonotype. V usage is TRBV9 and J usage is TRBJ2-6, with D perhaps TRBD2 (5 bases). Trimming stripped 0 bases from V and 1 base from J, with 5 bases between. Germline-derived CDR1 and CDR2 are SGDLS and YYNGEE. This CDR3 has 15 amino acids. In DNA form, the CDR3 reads TGTGCCAGCAGCGTAGCGGGGTCTGGGGCCAACGTCCTGACTTTC. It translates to CASSVAGSGANVLTF.

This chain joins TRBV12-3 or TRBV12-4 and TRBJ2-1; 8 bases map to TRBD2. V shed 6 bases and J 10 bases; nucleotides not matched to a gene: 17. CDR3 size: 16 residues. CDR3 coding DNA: TGTGCCAGCAGGGCGTCGGAGCGGGGGCAGGCAGGCGAGCAGTTCTTC. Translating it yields CASRASERGQAGEQFF.

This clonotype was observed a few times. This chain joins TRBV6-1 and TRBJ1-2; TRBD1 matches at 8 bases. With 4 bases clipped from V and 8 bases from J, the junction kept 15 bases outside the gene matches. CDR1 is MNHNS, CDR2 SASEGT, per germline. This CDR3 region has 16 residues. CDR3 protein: CASSGLPIDRGNGYTF. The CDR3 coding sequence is TGTGCCAGCAGTGGCCTACCGATCGACAGGGGAAACGGCTACACCTTC.

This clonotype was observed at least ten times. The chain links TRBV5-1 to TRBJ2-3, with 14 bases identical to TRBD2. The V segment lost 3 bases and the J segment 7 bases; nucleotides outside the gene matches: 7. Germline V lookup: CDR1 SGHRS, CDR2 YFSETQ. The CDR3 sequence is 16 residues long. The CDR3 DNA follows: TGCGCCAGCAGCTCCCGACTAGCGGGAGGGCCTAATACGCAGTATTTT. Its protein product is CASSSRLAGGPNTQYF. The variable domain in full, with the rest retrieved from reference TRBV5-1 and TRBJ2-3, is KAGVTQTPRYLIKTRGQQVTLSCSPISGHRSVSWYQQTPGQGLQFLFEYFSETQRNKGNFPGRFSGRQFSNSRSEMNVSTLELGDSALYLCASSSRLAGGPNTQYFGPGTRLTVL.

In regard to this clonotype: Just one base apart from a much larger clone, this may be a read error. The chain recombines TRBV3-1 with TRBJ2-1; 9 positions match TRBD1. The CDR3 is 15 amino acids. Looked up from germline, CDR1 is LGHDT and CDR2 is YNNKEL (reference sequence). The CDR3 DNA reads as TGTGTCAGCAGCTTCTCCGGGACAGGGTGGTATGAGCAGTTCTTC. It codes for CVSSFSGTGWYEQFF.

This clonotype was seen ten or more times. CDR3 nucleotides: TGTGCCAGCAGTTACGCGAGGGGCCTATACAGGCCAACTAATGAAAAACTGTTTTTT. This codes for CASSYARGLYRPTNEKLFF. This sequence joins TRBV6-5 and TRBJ1-4; weak D call: TRBD1 (5 bases). The ends were cut back, 2 bases at V and 0 bases at J, with 19 bases in the middle. Germline CDR1 is MNHEY and CDR2 is SVGAGI. The CDR3 is 19 amino acids.

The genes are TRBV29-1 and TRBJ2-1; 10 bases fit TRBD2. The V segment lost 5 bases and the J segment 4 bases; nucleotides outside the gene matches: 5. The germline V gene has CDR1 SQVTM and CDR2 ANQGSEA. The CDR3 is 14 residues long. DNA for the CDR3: TGCAGCGTTACTAGCGGGATGTGGTACAATGAGCAGTTCTTC. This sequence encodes CSVTSGMWYNEQFF.

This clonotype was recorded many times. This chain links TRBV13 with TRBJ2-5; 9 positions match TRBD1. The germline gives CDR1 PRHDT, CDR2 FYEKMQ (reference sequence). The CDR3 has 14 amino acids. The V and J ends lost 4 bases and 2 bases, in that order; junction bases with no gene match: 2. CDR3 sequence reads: CASSSDRGQETQYF. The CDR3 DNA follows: TGTGCCAGCAGCTCGGACAGGGGTCAAGAGACCCAGTACTTC. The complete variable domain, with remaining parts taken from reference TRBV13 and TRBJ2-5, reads AAGVIQSPRHLIKEKRETATLKCYPIPRHDTVYWYQQGPGQDPQFLISFYEKMQSDKGSIPDRFSAQQFSDYHSELNMSSLELGDSALYFCASSSDRGQETQYFGPGTRLLVL.

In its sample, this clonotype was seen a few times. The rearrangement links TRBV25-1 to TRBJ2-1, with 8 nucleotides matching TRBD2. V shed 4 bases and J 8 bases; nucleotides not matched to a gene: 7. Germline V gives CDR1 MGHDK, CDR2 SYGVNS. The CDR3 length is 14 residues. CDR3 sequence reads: CASSGTGTSHEQFF. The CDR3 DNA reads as TGTGCCAGCAGTGGAACCGGGACTAGTCATGAGCAGTTCTTC.

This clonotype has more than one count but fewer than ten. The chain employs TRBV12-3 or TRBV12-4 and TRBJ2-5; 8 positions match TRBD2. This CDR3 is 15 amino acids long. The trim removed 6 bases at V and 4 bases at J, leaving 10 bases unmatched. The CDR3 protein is CASSQNAREGETQYF. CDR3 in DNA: TGTGCCAGCAGCCAGAATGCACGGGAGGGAGAGACCCAGTACTTC.

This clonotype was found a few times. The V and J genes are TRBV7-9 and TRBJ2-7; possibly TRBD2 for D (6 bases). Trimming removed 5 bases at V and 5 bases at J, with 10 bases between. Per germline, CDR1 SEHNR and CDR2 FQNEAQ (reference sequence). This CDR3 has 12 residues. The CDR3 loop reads CASSARRDEQYV. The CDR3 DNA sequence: TGTGCCAGCAGCGCCAGGAGGGACGAGCAGTACGTC.

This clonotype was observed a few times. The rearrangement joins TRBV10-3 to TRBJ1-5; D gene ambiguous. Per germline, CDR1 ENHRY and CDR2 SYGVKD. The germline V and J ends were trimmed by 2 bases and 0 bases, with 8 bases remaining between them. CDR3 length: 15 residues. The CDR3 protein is CAISEGSLSNQPQHF. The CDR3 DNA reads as TGTGCCATCAGTGAGGGCAGCCTTAGCAATCAGCCCCAGCATTTT.

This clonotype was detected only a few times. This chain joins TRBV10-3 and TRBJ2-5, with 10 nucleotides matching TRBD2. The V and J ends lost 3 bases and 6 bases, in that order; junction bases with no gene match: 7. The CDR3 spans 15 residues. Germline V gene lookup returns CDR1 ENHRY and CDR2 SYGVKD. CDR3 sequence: CAISDTSGVVKTQYF. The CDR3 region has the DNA TGTGCCATCAGTGATACTAGCGGGGTCGTAAAGACCCAGTACTTC.

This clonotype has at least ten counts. The CDR3 bases are TGTGCCAGCAGCTTAGTTCCAGCGGGAGTCCTCAATGAGCAGTTCTTC. Its translation is CASSLVPAGVLNEQFF. The chain is built from TRBV7-8 and TRBJ2-1; TRBD2 matches at 8 bases. The CDR3 runs 16 residues. V lost 1 base, J lost 6 bases, and 8 bases stayed unmatched. The germline gives CDR1 SGHVS, CDR2 FQNEAQ.

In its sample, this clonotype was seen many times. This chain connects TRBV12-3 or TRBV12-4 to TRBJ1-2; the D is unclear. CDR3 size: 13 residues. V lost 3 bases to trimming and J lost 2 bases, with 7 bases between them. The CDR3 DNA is TGTGCCAGCAGTTTGGCCAGAAACTATGGCTACACCTTC. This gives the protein CASSLARNYGYTF.

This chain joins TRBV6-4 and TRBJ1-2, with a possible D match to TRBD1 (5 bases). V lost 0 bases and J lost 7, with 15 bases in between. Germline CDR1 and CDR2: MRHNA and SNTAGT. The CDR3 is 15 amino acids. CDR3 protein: CASSDSAGKRTGYTF. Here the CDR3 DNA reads TGTGCCAGCAGTGACTCAGCAGGGAAGCGGACTGGCTACACCTTC.

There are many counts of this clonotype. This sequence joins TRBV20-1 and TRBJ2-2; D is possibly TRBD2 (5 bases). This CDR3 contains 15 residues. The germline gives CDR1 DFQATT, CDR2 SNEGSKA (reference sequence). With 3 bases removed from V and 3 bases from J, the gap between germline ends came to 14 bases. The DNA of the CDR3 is TGCAGTGCTAGCCAGAGCGGTGGGGACACCGGGGAGCTGTTTTTT. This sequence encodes CSASQSGGDTGELFF.

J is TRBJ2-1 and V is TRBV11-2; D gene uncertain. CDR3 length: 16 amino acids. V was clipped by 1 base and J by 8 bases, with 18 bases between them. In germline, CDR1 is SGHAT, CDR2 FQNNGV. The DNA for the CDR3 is TGTGCCAGCAGCTTAGCCCCAGACTTTTTGTACGATGAGCAGTTCTTC. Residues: CASSLAPDFLYDEQFF. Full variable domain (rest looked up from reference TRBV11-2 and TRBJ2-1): EAGVAQSPRYKIIEKRQSVAFWCNPISGHATLYWYQQILGQGPKLLIQFQNNGVVDDSQLPKDRFSAERLKGVDSTLKIQPAKLEDSAVYLCASSLAPDFLYDEQFFGPGTRLTVL.

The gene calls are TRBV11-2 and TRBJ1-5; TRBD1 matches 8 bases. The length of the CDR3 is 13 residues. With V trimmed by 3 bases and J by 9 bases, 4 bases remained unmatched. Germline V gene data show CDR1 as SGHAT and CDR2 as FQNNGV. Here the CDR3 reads CASSFGDRSPQHF. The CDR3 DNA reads TGTGCCAGCAGCTTTGGGGACAGGTCGCCCCAGCATTTT. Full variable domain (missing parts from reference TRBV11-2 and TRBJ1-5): EAGVAQSPRYKIIEKRQSVAFWCNPISGHATLYWYQQILGQGPKLLIQFQNNGVVDDSQLPKDRFSAERLKGVDSTLKIQPAKLEDSAVYLCASSFGDRSPQHFGDGTRLSIL.

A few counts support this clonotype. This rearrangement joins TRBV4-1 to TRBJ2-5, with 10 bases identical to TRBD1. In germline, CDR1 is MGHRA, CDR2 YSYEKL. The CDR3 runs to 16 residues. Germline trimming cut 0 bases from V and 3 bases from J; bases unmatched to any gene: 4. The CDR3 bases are TGCGCCAGCAGCCAAGAATGGGGACAGGGGAAAGAGACCCAGTACTTC. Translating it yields CASSQEWGQGKETQYF.

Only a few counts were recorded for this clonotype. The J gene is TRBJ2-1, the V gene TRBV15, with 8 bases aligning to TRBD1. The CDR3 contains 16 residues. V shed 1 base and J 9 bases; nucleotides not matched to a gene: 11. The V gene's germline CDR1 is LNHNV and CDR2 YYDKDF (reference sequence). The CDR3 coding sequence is TGTGCCACCAGCAGAGGCGGACAGGGCTCTAATGCTGAGCAGTTCTTC. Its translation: CATSRGGQGSNAEQFF.

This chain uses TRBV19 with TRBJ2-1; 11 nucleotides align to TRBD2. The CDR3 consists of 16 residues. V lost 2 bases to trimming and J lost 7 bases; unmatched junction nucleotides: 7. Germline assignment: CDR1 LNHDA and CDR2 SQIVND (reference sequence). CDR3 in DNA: TGTGCCAGTAGTATACTAGCGGGGGGCCTGGGTAATGAGCAGTTCTTC. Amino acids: CASSILAGGLGNEQFF.

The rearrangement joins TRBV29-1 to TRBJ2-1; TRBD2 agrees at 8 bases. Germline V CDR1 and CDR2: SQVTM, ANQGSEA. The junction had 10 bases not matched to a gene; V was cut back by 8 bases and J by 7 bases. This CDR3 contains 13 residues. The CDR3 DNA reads TGCAGCATTCGTCGGGGGGGGCAAAATGAGCAGTTCTTC. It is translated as CSIRRGGQNEQFF.

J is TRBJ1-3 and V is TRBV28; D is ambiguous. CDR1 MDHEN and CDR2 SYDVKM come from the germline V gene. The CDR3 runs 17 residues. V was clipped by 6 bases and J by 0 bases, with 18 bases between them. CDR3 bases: TGTGCCAGCAGAACCTCCTTTCCAGCACTCTCTGGAAACACCATATATTTT. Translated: CASRTSFPALSGNTIYF.

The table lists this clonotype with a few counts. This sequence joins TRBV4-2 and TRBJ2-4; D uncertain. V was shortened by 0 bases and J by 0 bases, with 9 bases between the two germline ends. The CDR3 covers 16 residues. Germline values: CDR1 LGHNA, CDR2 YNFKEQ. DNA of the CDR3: TGTGCCAGCAGCCAAGATCAACTCATAGCCAAAAACATTCAGTACTTC. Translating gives CASSQDQLIAKNIQYF.

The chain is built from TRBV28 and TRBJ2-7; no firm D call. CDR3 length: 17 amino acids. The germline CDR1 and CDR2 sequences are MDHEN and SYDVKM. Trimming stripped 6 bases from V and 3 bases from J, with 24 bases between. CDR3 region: CASRRTDRGPALYEQYF. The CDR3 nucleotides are TGTGCCAGCAGGAGGACCGATCGTGGGCCGGCCCTCTACGAGCAGTACTTC. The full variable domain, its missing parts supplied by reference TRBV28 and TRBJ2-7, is DVKVTQSSRYLVKRTGEKVFLECVQDMDHENMFWYRQDPGLGLRLIYFSYDVKMKEKGDIPEGYSVSREKKERFSLILESASTNQTSMYLCASRRTDRGPALYEQYFGPGTRLTVT.